A selection of T cell receptor beta chains follows, all from one sample in a study of T cell responses to AZD1222 COVID-19 vaccine. The data were produced by immunoSEQ multiplex PCR, yet TCRdb's version contains in-frame clones alone and is incomplete. The repertoire holds approximately 70,000 clones, with around 89% as singletons. The sample was peripheral blood, taken 28 days after the second dose of the MenACWY control vaccine. The receptor source for this set is an adult who received the MenACWY meningococcal vaccine as a control. CDR3s include the opening cysteine and the closing phenylalanine or tryptophan. D genes are given only for firm matches. Where a row states a size, it is once, few, many or the class of an expanded clone; other rows omit it.

v_gene: TRBV5-1
d_gene: .
abundance: .
j_gene: TRBJ2-3
CDR3aa: CASSADVLGRISTDTQYF
CDR3nt: TGCGCCAGCAGCGCGGACGTCTTGGGACGGATTAGCACAGATACGCAGTATTTT

v_gene: TRBV2
d_gene: .
abundance: .
j_gene: TRBJ2-3
CDR3aa: CANRDLSSTDTQYF
CDR3nt: TGTGCCAACCGGGACTTGTCTAGCACAGATACGCAGTATTTT

v_gene: TRBV30
d_gene: .
abundance: .
j_gene: TRBJ1-2
CDR3aa: CAWSPGRERGYTF
CDR3nt: TGTGCCTGGAGTCCCGGCAGGGAACGTGGCTACACCTTC

v_gene: TRBV28
d_gene: .
abundance: .
j_gene: TRBJ1-2
CDR3aa: CASSLSGSYGYTF
CDR3nt: TGTGCCAGCAGTTTGTCCGGGTCCTATGGCTACACCTTC

v_gene: TRBV7-2
d_gene: .
abundance: .
j_gene: TRBJ1-5
CDR3aa: CASSSKGPPVSNQPQHF
CDR3nt: TGTGCCAGCAGCTCAAAAGGCCCCCCAGTTAGCAATCAGCCCCAGCATTTT

v_gene: TRBV28
d_gene: .
abundance: .
j_gene: TRBJ1-2
CDR3aa: CASRRQTYGYTF
CDR3nt: TGTGCCAGCAGACGACAGACCTATGGCTACACCTTC

v_gene: TRBV7-2
d_gene: .
abundance: once
j_gene: TRBJ2-2
CDR3aa: CASSLGGIGAGELFF
CDR3nt: TGTGCCAGCAGCTTAGGAGGGATTGGTGCCGGGGAGCTGTTTTTT

v_gene: TRBV28
d_gene: TRBD1
abundance: .
j_gene: TRBJ2-7
CDR3aa: CASDRQDRGGYEQYF
CDR3nt: TGTGCCAGCGATAGACAAGACAGGGGTGGTTACGAGCAGTACTTC

v_gene: TRBV20-1
d_gene: .
abundance: .
j_gene: TRBJ1-5
CDR3aa: CSASHNQPQHF
CDR3nt: TGCAGTGCTAGTCATAATCAGCCCCAGCATTTT

v_gene: TRBV6-5
d_gene: TRBD1
abundance: .
j_gene: TRBJ1-2
CDR3aa: CASSTSGDRGGYTF
CDR3nt: TGTGCCAGCAGTACATCTGGGGACAGGGGCGGCTACACCTTC

v_gene: TRBV7-9
d_gene: .
abundance: once
j_gene: TRBJ2-7
CDR3aa: CASSYNYEQYF
CDR3nt: TGTGCCAGCAGTTACAACTACGAGCAGTACTTC

v_gene: TRBV5-1
d_gene: .
abundance: .
j_gene: TRBJ1-4
CDR3aa: CASNPSARTAQGEKLFF
CDR3nt: TGCGCCAGCAACCCATCGGCCAGGACAGCTCAGGGTGAAAAACTGTTTTTT

v_gene: TRBV27
d_gene: TRBD2
abundance: .
j_gene: TRBJ2-1
CDR3aa: CASSSSLAGLAGGSYNEQFF
CDR3nt: TGTGCCAGCAGTTCCTCATTAGCGGGACTAGCGGGGGGTTCCTACAATGAGCAGTTCTTC

v_gene: TRBV7-2
d_gene: TRBD2
abundance: .
j_gene: TRBJ2-7
CDR3aa: CASNLHPQRGRGNEQYF
CDR3nt: TGTGCCAGCAACCTCCACCCCCAGCGGGGGAGAGGAAACGAGCAGTACTTC

v_gene: TRBV3-1/TRBV3-2
d_gene: TRBD2
abundance: once
j_gene: TRBJ2-7
CDR3aa: CASRTAGGEQYF
CDR3nt: TGTGCCAGCAGGACAGCGGGGGGGGAGCAGTACTTC

v_gene: TRBV18
d_gene: TRBD1
abundance: .
j_gene: TRBJ1-3
CDR3aa: CASSGTDGNTIYF
CDR3nt: TGTGCCAGCTCGGGGACAGATGGAAACACCATATATTTT

v_gene: TRBV7-2
d_gene: TRBD1
abundance: .
j_gene: TRBJ2-1
CDR3aa: CASSWLGQGDGNEQFF
CDR3nt: TGTGCCAGCAGCTGGCTGGGACAGGGGGACGGCAATGAGCAGTTCTTC

v_gene: TRBV19
d_gene: TRBD1
abundance: .
j_gene: TRBJ1-5
CDR3aa: CASSRRKAGGQPQHF
CDR3nt: TGTGCCAGTAGTAGAAGGAAGGCAGGGGGTCAGCCCCAGCATTTT